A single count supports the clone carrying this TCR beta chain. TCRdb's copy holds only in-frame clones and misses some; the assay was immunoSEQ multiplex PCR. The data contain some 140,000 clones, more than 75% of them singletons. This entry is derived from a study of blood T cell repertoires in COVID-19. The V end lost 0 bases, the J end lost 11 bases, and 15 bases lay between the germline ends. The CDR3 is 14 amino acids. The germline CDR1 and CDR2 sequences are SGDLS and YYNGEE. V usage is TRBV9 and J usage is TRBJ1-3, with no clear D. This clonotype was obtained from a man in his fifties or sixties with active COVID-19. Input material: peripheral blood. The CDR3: CASSVDSRRGSIYF. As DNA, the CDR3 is TGTGCCAGCAGCGTAGATTCTCGGCGGGGTTCCATATATTTT.